The present T cell receptor beta chain was sequenced within a study of response to subunit inactivated influenza vaccine. TCRdb re-called the RT-PCR reads with MiXCR, one entry per CDR3 protein. The sample yields about 570,000 distinct CDR3 sequences, about 12% seen once. Study conclusions and caveats: There was a suggestion from the authors that each seasonal influenza vaccination recruits few new T cells.

Germline CDR1 reads MDHEN; CDR2 reads SYDVKM. Between the trimmed V and J ends, which lost 2 bases and 9 bases, there was a span of 11 bases. There are 13 residues in the CDR3. This clonotype was observed a few times. Its antigen is as yet unknown. The sequencing used PBMCs from blood, collected on the day of vaccination. The receptor's source is a man between 45 and 60 years old who received an inactivated influenza vaccine. This chain links TRBV28 with TRBJ2-1; D not certain. The CDR3 DNA sequence: TGTGCCAGCAGTTTACTCTTCTCGGGTGAGCAGTTCTTC. Protein product: CASSLLFSGEQFF.